These 18 T cell receptor beta chains were all obtained from the same sample, sequenced in a study of blood T cell repertoires in COVID-19 (dated by TCRdb to the early 2020s). The receptor library was made with the immunoSEQ multiplex PCR assay. The table comes from immuneACCESS by way of TCRdb, which keeps in-frame sequences with V and J called. Part of the clones is missing from these tables; in studies checked, under half for an unresolved V gene and the rest for unknown reasons. This sample comprises about 130,000 clones, about 80% of them detected only once. Around 10% of the sample goes to the ten largest clones. Source material: PBMCs or T cells enriched from blood (not recorded which). These receptor sequences come from a man between 45 and 60 years old who had recovered from COVID-19.

The V and J genes are TRBV6-5 and TRBJ2-7, with 8 bases that match TRBD1. V gave up 6 bases and J gave up 0 bases; unmatched junction bases: 7. The CDR3 runs to 15 residues. Germline assignment: CDR1 MNHEY and CDR2 SVGAGI. The CDR3 DNA sequence: TGTGCCAGCAGCCCGGGACAGGTCTCCTCCTACGAGCAGTACTTC. Protein sequence: CASSPGQVSSYEQYF.

This clone came up once. V and J are TRBV7-9 and TRBJ2-2, with 11 positions matching TRBD2. CDR1 SEHNR and CDR2 FQNEAQ come from the germline V gene (reference sequence). The length of the CDR3 is 17 residues. With V trimmed by 4 bases and J by 1 base, 5 bases remained unmatched. Written as DNA, the CDR3 is TGTGCCAGCAGCTCGCGACTAGCGGGGATGAACACCGGGGAGCTGTTTTTT. Encoded protein: CASSSRLAGMNTGELFF.

The rearrangement joins TRBV19 to TRBJ1-1; 9 bases are a match to TRBD1. The CDR3 has 13 residues. Unmatched junction bases numbered 4, after V lost 5 bases and J lost 6 bases. CDR1 LNHDA and CDR2 SQIVND come from the germline V gene (reference sequence). CDR3 sequence (DNA): TGTGCCAGTAGTTACAGGGGGCGGGCTGAAGCTTTCTTT. Its protein product is CASSYRGRAEAFF.

The chain is built from TRBV5-6 and TRBJ2-3; 8 bases are a match to TRBD1. V lost 1 base, J lost 1 base, and 8 bases stayed unmatched. The CDR3 contains 17 residues. Germline assignment: CDR1 SGHDT and CDR2 YYEEEE. The CDR3 DNA is TGTGCCAGCAGCTTGTCGGCAGGGGGCTATGGCACAGATACGCAGTATTTT. Protein product: CASSLSAGGYGTDTQYF. The entire variable domain, with the rest obtained from reference TRBV5-6 and TRBJ2-3, is as follows: DAGVTQSPTHLIKTRGQQVTLRCSPKSGHDTVSWYQQALGQGPQFIFQYYEEEERQRGNFPDRFSGHQFPNYSSELNVNALLLGDSALYLCASSLSAGGYGTDTQYFGPGTRLTVL.

The chain links TRBV2 to TRBJ2-2; 10 bases match TRBD2. The trim removed 7 bases at V and 4 bases at J, leaving 6 bases unmatched. The CDR3 has 15 amino acids. Germline loops: CDR1 SNHLY, CDR2 FYNNEI. CDR3 sequence: CASKVRTSGTGELFF. The CDR3 DNA sequence: TGTGCCAGCAAAGTAAGGACTAGCGGCACCGGGGAGCTGTTTTTT.

In this sample, this clone turned up once. The chain carries TRBV29-1 and TRBJ2-1, with TRBD1 matching over 7 bases. There are 16 residues in the CDR3. V dropped 4 bases and J dropped 0; count of bases not matched to a gene: 9. The germline V gene encodes CDR1 SQVTM and CDR2 ANQGSEA. CDR3: CSVAGQTDFSYNEQFF. The CDR3 DNA is TGCAGCGTTGCGGGACAGACCGACTTCTCCTACAATGAGCAGTTCTTC.

The V call is TRBV4-3, the J call TRBJ2-7; TRBD1 matches 7 bases. This CDR3 has 15 residues. The germline CDR1 and CDR2 sequences are LGHNA and YSLEER. The trim removed 4 bases at V and 3 bases at J, leaving 9 bases unmatched. CDR3 DNA sequence: TGCGCCAGCAGCCGACAGACAGGGATCGGCTACGAGCAGTACTTC. Its protein product is CASSRQTGIGYEQYF.

Written as DNA, the CDR3 is TGTGCCAGCACCCCACTAGCGGGGGGCTTCTACAATGAGCAGTTCTTC. This codes for CASTPLAGGFYNEQFF. The chain recombines TRBV6-2 or TRBV6-3 with TRBJ2-1; 12 bases agree with TRBD2. This CDR3 is built from 16 residues. The V segment lost 7 bases and the J segment 3 bases; nucleotides outside the gene matches: 7. CDR1 is MNHEY and CDR2 is SVGEGT in the germline V gene.

The V gene is TRBV18, the J gene TRBJ1-3; D remains unclear. V shed 3 bases and J shed 0 bases, with 12 bases lying between them. The germline V gene has CDR1 KGHSH and CDR2 LQKENI. The CDR3 consists of 16 residues. CDR3 in DNA: TGTGCCAGCTCACCCCAAGATGGAGTCTCTGGAAACACCATATATTTT. This encodes CASSPQDGVSGNTIYF.

The chain couples TRBV5-6 to TRBJ1-1, with a possible D match to TRBD1 (5 bases). This CDR3 contains 14 residues. V was cut by 0 bases and J by 3 bases, with 9 bases left in between. Germline lookup yields CDR1 SGHDT and CDR2 YYEEEE. The CDR3 is CASSLGAGYTEAFF. The CDR3 coding sequence is TGTGCCAGCAGCTTGGGAGCAGGGTACACTGAAGCTTTCTTT.

The gene calls are TRBV10-3 and TRBJ2-7; TRBD1 aligns across 12 bases. V was clipped by 2 bases and J by 5 bases; unmatched bases: 4. The CDR3 is 15 amino acids. The V gene's germline CDR1 is ENHRY and CDR2 SYGVKD. The CDR3 is CAISEGTGGLHEQYF. In DNA form, the CDR3 reads TGTGCCATCAGTGAGGGGACAGGGGGCCTCCACGAGCAGTACTTC.

The gene calls are TRBV2 and TRBJ2-5, with 7 nucleotides matching TRBD1. The CDR3 runs to 14 residues. J gave up 5 bases and V 5 bases, and 8 bases lay outside the gene matches. Germline loops: CDR1 SNHLY, CDR2 FYNNEI. The chain's CDR3 is CASSRTGARETQYF. The DNA of the CDR3 is TGTGCCAGCAGTCGGACAGGCGCCAGGGAGACCCAGTACTTC.

The chain combines TRBV7-8 with TRBJ1-3, with TRBD1 identical over 9 bases. Trimming took 4 bases from V and 8 from J; bases not matched to a gene: 18. Germline CDR1 SGHVS, CDR2 FQNEAQ. The CDR3 has 18 amino acids. CDR3 in DNA: TGTGCCAGCAGCTCACAACGAAATAGGGGACAGGGCCGATACACCATATATTTT. Amino acids: CASSSQRNRGQGRYTIYF.

This sequence joins TRBV19 and TRBJ1-1, with TRBD1 matching over 9 bases. Trimming cost V 6 bases and J 1 base; bases outside gene matches: 6. The germline CDR1 and CDR2 sequences are LNHDA and SQIVND (reference sequence). The CDR3 runs 15 residues. The CDR3, as DNA: TGTGCCAGTAGGGCACAGGGGGCGGGGAACACTGAAGCTTTCTTT. Its protein is CASRAQGAGNTEAFF. The entire variable domain, with the rest obtained from reference TRBV19 and TRBJ1-1, is as follows: DGGITQSPKYLFRKEGQNVTLSCEQNLNHDAMYWYRQDPGQGLRLIYYSQIVNDFQKGDIAEGYSVSREKKESFPLTVTSAQKNPTAFYLCASRAQGAGNTEAFFGQGTRLTVV.

The chain carries TRBV23-1 and TRBJ1-5; possibly TRBD1 for D (5 bases). TRBV23-1 is noted as an ORF with a role that remains uncertain. Trimming pared 4 bases from V and 9 bases from J, leaving 22 bases between. The CDR3 sequence is 16 residues long. CDR3 protein: CASSPDCGGMGGPQHF. CDR3 nucleotides: TGCGCCAGCAGTCCCGATTGTGGGGGGATGGGGGGGCCCCAGCATTTT.

The genes are TRBV4-1 and TRBJ1-5; 7 nucleotides line up with TRBD1. V lost 3 bases, J lost 5 bases, and 7 bases stayed unmatched. The CDR3 has 15 residues. The V gene's germline CDR1 is MGHRA and CDR2 YSYEKL. The CDR3 region has the DNA TGCGCCAGCAGCCAGATAGACAGGGAACATCAGCCCCAGCATTTT. This codes for CASSQIDREHQPQHF.

This rearrangement joins TRBV10-1 to TRBJ2-7; TRBD1 agrees at 8 bases. The CDR3 has 17 residues. The trim removed 8 bases at V and 0 bases at J, leaving 15 bases unmatched. Germline CDR1 reads WNHNN; CDR2 reads SYGVQD (reference sequence). The CDR3 nucleotides read TGCGCCAGCCCTCTTCTACTCGACAGGGGAGTCTCCTACGAGCAGTACTTC. Its protein product is CASPLLLDRGVSYEQYF.

The genes are TRBV2 and TRBJ2-3, with D tentatively TRBD2 (5 bases). The CDR3 contains 15 residues. With 6 bases removed from V and 5 bases from J, the gap between germline ends came to 18 bases. Germline CDR1 reads SNHLY; CDR2 reads FYNNEI. The CDR3, as DNA: TGTGCCAGCAGGGCCTCGGGGAGTCCCATAGATACGCAGTATTTT. It codes for CASRASGSPIDTQYF.